This TCR beta chain was sequenced for a study of metastatic and nonmetastatic thyroid tumors. The overall study: The authors compared repertoires across blood and tumor or nodule tissue from malignant and benign thyroid patients. Study-wide points: Benign nodules reportedly had significantly lower TCR beta diversity than malignant thyroid tumors in blood and tumor.

The V end was cut by 5 bases, the J end by 4 bases, with 21 bases between. The CDR3 covers 16 residues. Germline V gene lookup returns CDR1 MDHEN and CDR2 SYDVKM. This clone was recorded a few times. Its matching antigen is unknown. Original processing notes: Construction of a distant-metastasis classifier for papillary thyroid cancer relied on CDR3 differences across clinicopathological groups. TCRdb re-called the PCR reads through MiXCR. V and J calls and clone size were set by TCRdb, not the authors. The sample records some 27,000 clones, about 3.7% being singletons. Patients underwent thyroid surgery, and none had received any treatment before it.

V is TRBV28 and J is TRBJ2-7; D is possibly TRBD1 (6 bases). This sequence was found in a male donor with papillary thyroid cancer or a benign thyroid nodule (not recorded which). Some clones in this sample may be carry-over from other donors' samples. The specimen was blood. The CDR3 region is CASSPSGRGILYEQYF. The CDR3 nucleotides read TGTGCCAGCAGTCCGAGTGGCAGGGGAATTCTTTACGAGCAGTACTTC.